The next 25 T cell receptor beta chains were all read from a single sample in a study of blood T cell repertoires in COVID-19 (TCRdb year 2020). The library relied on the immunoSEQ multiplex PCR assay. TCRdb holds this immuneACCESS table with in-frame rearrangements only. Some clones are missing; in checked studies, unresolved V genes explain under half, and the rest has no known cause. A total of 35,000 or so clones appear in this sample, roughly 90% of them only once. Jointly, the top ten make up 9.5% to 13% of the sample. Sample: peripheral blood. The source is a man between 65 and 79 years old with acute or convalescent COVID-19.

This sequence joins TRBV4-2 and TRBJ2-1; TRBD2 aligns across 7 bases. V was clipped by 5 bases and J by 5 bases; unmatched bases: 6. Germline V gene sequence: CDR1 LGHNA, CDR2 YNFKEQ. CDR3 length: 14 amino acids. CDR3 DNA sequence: TGTGCCAGCAGCTTTAGCGGGCCCCACAATGAGCAGTTCTTC. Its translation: CASSFSGPHNEQFF.

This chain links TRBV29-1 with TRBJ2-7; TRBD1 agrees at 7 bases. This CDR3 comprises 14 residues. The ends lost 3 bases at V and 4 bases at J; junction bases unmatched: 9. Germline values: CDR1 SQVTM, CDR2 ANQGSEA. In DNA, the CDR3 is TGCAGCGTTGAGGGGACAGCAAGTTTATACGAGCAGTACTTC. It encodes CSVEGTASLYEQYF.

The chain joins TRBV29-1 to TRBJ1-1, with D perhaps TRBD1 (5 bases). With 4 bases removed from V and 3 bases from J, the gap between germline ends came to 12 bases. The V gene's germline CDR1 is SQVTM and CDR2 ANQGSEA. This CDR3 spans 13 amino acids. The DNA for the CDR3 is TGCAGCGTTGCGTCGGGGGTGGACACTGAAGCTTTCTTT. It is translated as CSVASGVDTEAFF.

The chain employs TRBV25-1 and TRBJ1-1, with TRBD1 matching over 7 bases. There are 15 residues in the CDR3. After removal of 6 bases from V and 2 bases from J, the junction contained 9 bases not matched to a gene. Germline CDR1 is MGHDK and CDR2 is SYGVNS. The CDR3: CASSRGGHANTEAFF. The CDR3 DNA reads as TGTGCCAGCAGCCGAGGGGGCCACGCTAACACTGAAGCTTTCTTT.

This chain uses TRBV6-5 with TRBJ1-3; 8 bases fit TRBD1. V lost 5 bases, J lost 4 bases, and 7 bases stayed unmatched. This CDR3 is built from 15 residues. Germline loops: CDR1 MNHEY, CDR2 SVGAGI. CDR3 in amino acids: CASSLLTGAGNTIYF. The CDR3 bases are TGTGCCAGCAGTCTCTTGACAGGGGCCGGAAACACCATATATTTT.

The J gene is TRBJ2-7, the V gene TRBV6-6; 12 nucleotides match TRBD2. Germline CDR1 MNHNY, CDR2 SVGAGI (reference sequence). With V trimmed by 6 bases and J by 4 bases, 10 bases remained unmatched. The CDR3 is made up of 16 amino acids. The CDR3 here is CASRLNLAGGIYEQYF. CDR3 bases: TGTGCCAGCAGACTCAACCTAGCGGGAGGGATTTACGAGCAGTACTTC.

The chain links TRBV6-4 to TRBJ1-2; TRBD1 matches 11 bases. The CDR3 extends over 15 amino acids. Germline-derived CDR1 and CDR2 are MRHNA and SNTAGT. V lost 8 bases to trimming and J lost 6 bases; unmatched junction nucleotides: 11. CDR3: CASAGTGGSLHGYTF. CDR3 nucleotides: TGTGCCAGCGCCGGGACAGGGGGTTCGCTTCATGGCTACACCTTC.

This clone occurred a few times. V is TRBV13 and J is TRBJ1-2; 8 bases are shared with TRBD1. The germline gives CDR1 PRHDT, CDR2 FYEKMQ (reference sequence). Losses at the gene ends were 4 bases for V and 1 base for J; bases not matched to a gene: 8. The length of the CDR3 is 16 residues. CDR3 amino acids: CASSSTGTGVNYGYTF. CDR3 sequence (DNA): TGTGCCAGCAGCTCCACCGGGACAGGTGTTAACTATGGCTACACCTTC.

The chain's CDR3 is CAGLAAPGDTQYF. DNA for the CDR3: TGTGCCGGACTAGCGGCCCCGGGGGATACGCAGTATTTT. V usage is TRBV2 and J usage is TRBJ2-3, with 10 bases identical to TRBD2. The CDR3 consists of 13 residues. V trimming: 11 bases; J trimming: 6 bases; junction bases outside the gene matches: 8. From germline, CDR1 is SNHLY and CDR2 FYNNEI.

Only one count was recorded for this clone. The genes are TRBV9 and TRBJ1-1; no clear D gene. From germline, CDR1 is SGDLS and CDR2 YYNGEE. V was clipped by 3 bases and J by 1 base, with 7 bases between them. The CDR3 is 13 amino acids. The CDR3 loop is CASSATQNTEAFF. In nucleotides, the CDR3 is TGTGCCAGCAGCGCAACACAGAACACTGAAGCTTTCTTT.

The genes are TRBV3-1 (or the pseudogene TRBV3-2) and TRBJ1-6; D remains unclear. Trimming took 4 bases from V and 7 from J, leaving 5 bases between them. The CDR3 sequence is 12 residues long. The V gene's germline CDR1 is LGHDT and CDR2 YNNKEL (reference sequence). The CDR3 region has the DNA TGTGCCAGCAGCCCCCTAAATTCACCCCTCCACTTT. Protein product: CASSPLNSPLHF.

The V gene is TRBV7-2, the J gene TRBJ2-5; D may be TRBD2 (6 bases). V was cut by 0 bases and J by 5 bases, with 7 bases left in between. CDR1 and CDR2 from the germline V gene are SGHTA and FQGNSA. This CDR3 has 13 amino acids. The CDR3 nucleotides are TGTGCCAGCAGCTTAGCTGGAGGGGAGACCCAGTACTTC. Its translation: CASSLAGGETQYF.

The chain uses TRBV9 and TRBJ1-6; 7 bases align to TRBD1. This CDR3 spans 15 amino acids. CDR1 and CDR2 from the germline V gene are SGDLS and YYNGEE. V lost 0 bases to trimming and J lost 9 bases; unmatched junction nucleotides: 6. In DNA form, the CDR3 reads TGTGCCAGCAGCGTAGAAGAGGGGGCACGTTCACCCCTCCACTTT. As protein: CASSVEEGARSPLHF. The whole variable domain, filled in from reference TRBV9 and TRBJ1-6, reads DSGVTQTPKHLITATGQRVTLRCSPRSGDLSVYWYQQSLDQGLQFLIQYYNGEERAKGNILERFSAQQFPDLHSELNLSSLELGDSALYFCASSVEEGARSPLHFGNGTRLTVT.

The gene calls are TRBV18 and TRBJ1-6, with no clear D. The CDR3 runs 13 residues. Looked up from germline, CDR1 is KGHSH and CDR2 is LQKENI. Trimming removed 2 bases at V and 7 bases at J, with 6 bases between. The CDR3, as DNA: TGTGCCAGCTCACCAGTCAGAAATTCACCCCTCCACTTT. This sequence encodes CASSPVRNSPLHF.

As DNA, the CDR3 is TGTGCCAGCAGCTTGGGAGGGGGCAGGGGGATTTACGAGCAGTACTTC. This sequence encodes CASSLGGGRGIYEQYF. The chain is built from TRBV5-4 and TRBJ2-7, with 7 bases matching TRBD1. Germline values: CDR1 SGHNT, CDR2 YYREEE (reference sequence). J was trimmed by 4 bases and V by 0 bases; bases with no gene match: 10. This CDR3 region has 16 residues.

The CDR3 protein is CASSSPPTVSEQYF. In DNA form, the CDR3 reads TGTGCCAGCAGTTCCCCCCCGACAGTTTCCGAGCAGTACTTC. The chain has TRBV6-5 and TRBJ2-7; tentatively, D is TRBD1 (5 bases). V lost 4 bases and J 6 bases, leaving 16 bases between the germline ends. The CDR3 runs 14 residues. Germline assignment: CDR1 MNHEY and CDR2 SVGAGI.

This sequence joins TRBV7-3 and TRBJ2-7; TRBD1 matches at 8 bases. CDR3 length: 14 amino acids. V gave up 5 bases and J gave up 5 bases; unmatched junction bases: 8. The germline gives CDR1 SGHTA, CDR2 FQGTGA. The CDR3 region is CASSPRTGSNEQYF. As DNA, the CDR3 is TGTGCCAGCAGCCCCCGGACAGGGTCCAACGAGCAGTACTTC.

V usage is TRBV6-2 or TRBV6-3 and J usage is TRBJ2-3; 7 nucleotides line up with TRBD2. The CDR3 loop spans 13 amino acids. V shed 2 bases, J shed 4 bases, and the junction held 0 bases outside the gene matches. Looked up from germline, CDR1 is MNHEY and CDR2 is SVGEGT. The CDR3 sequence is CASSYGLADTQYF. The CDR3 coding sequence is TGTGCCAGCAGTTACGGACTAGCAGATACGCAGTATTTT.

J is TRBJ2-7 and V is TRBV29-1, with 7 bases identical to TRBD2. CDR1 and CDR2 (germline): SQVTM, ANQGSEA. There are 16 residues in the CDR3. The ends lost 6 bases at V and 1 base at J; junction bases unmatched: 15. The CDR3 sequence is CSVTIRSGSLSYEQYF. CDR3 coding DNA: TGCAGCGTAACCATCCGTAGCGGGTCGCTGTCCTACGAGCAGTACTTC.

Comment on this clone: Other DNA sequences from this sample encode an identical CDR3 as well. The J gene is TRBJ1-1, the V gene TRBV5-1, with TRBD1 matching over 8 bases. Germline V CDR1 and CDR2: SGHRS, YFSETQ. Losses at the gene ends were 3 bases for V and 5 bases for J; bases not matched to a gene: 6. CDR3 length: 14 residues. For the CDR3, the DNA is TGCGCCAGCAGCTCTTCCAGGGGGCAGACTGAAGCTTTCTTT. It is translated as CASSSSRGQTEAFF.

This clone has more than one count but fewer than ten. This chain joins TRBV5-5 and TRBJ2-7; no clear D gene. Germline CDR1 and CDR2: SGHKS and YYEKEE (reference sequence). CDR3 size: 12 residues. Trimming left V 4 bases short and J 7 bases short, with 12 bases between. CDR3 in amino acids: CASSLMYEEQYF. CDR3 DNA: TGTGCCAGCAGCCTGATGTACGAGGAGCAGTACTTC.

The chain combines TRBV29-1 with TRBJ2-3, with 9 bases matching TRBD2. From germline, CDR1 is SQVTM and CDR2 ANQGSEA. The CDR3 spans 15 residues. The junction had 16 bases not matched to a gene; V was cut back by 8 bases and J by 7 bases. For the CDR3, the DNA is TGCAGCTCAATCGCTAGCGGGACCTTTGACAATACGCAGTATTTT. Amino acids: CSSIASGTFDNTQYF.

This CDR3 is CAITPGGGQPQHF. The CDR3 nucleotides are TGTGCCATCACGCCGGGGGGCGGTCAGCCCCAGCATTTT. J is TRBJ1-5 and V is TRBV10-3; tentatively, D is TRBD1 (6 bases). Germline-derived CDR1 and CDR2 are ENHRY and SYGVKD. The V gene lost 7 bases and the J gene lost 6 bases, with 13 bases spanning the gap. The CDR3 covers 13 residues.

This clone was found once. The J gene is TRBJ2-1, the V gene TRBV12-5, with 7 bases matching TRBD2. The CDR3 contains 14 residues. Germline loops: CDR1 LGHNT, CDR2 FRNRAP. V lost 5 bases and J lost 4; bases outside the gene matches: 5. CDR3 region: CASGPSGAYNEQFF. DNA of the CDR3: TGTGCTAGTGGTCCTAGCGGAGCTTACAATGAGCAGTTCTTC.

This CDR3 reads CASRGQTNNQPQHF. In nucleotides, the CDR3 is TGTGCCAGCAGAGGACAGACCAACAATCAGCCCCAGCATTTT. The chain uses TRBV2 and TRBJ1-5; a weak D match, TRBD1 (6 bases). There are 14 residues in the CDR3. The V end lost 6 bases, the J end lost 3 bases, and 12 bases lay between the germline ends. Germline loops: CDR1 SNHLY, CDR2 FYNNEI. The whole variable domain, remainder taken from reference TRBV2 and TRBJ1-5, is EPEVTQTPSHQVTQMGQEVILRCVPISNHLYFYWYRQILGQKVEFLVSFYNNEISEKSEIFDDQFSVERPDGSNFTLKIRSTKLEDSAMYFCASRGQTNNQPQHFGDGTRLSIL.